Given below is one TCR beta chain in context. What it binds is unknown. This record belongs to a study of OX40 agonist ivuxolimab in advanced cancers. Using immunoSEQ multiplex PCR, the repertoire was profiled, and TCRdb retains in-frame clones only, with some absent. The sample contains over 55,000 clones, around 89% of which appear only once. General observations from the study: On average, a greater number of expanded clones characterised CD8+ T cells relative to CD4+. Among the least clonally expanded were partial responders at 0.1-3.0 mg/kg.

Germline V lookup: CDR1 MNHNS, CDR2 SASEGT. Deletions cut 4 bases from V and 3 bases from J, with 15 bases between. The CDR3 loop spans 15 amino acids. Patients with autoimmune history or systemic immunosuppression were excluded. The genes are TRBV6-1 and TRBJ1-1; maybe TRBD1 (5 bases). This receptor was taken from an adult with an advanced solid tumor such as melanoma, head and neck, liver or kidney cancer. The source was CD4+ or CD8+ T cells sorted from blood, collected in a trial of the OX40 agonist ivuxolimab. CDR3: CASSGQGTEDTEAFF. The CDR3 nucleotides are TGTGCCAGCAGTGGGCAGGGAACAGAGGACACTGAAGCTTTCTTT.